Listed here are 6 T cell receptor beta chains from one sample, sequenced in a study of identical twins. TCRdb re-called the 5' RACE reads with MiXCR, one entry per CDR3 protein. The sample contains some 1,600,000 distinct CDR3 sequences, 32% of which appear only once. Specimen: cord blood. Receptors were obtained from a newborn girl in good health.

The J gene is TRBJ2-6, the V gene TRBV28; D uncertain. Between the trimmed V and J ends, which lost 2 bases and 1 base, there was a span of 9 bases. The V gene's germline CDR1 is MDHEN and CDR2 SYDVKM. The CDR3 runs 16 residues. CDR3 sequence (DNA): TGTGCCAGCAGTTTACGGGCGTGGTCTGGGGCCAACGTCCTGACTTTC. It yields the protein CASSLRAWSGANVLTF.

This chain connects TRBV5-1 to TRBJ2-1; TRBD2 matches at 16 bases. The ends lost 4 bases at V and 15 bases at J; junction bases unmatched: 13. Looked up from germline, CDR1 is SGHRS and CDR2 is YFSETQ. CDR3 length equals 16 residues. In DNA form, the CDR3 reads TGCGCCAGCAGCATTGGGACTAGCGGGGGGGCCCGTGTACCGTTCTTC. Protein: CASSIGTSGGARVPFF.

In regard to this clonotype: This could be a read error, since a much larger clone is one nucleotide away. Here the CDR3 reads CAIKAGGYNEQYF. CDR3 coding DNA: TGTGCCATCAAAGCGGGGGGCTACAATGAGCAGTACTTC. The genes are TRBV10-3 and TRBJ2-1; 9 bases are shared with TRBD2. The assigned J gene may be wrong: the sequence end matches TRBJ2-7 better. The CDR3 covers 13 residues. Germline CDR1 ENHRY, CDR2 SYGVKD.

This clonotype was counted a few times. In nucleotides, the CDR3 is TGTGCCAGCAGCCAAGATCCGGAGGGGAGGGGCTCCTACGAGCAGTACTTC. Translation gives CASSQDPEGRGSYEQYF. The chain carries TRBV4-2 and TRBJ2-7, with TRBD2 matching over 7 bases. Germline lookup yields CDR1 LGHNA and CDR2 YNFKEQ. The CDR3 extends over 17 amino acids. V dropped 0 bases and J dropped 0; count of bases not matched to a gene: 8.

The chain couples TRBV20-1 to TRBJ2-5, with unresolved D. Trimming stripped 6 bases from V and 11 bases from J, with 7 bases between. CDR3 length: 8 amino acids. Per the germline V gene, CDR1 is DFQATT and CDR2 is SNEGSKA (reference sequence). The CDR3 DNA is TGCAGTGCCAAGAATCAGTACTTC. It yields the protein CSAKNQYF.

This clonotype was seen a handful of times. V is TRBV5-6 and J is TRBJ2-1; D might be TRBD2 (5 bases). Trimming took 0 bases from V and 8 from J, leaving 9 bases between them. There are 13 residues in the CDR3. Germline CDR1 SGHDT, CDR2 YYEEEE. CDR3 in DNA: TGTGCCAGCAGCTTGGTAACTAGACATGAGCAGTTCTTC. Translated: CASSLVTRHEQFF.